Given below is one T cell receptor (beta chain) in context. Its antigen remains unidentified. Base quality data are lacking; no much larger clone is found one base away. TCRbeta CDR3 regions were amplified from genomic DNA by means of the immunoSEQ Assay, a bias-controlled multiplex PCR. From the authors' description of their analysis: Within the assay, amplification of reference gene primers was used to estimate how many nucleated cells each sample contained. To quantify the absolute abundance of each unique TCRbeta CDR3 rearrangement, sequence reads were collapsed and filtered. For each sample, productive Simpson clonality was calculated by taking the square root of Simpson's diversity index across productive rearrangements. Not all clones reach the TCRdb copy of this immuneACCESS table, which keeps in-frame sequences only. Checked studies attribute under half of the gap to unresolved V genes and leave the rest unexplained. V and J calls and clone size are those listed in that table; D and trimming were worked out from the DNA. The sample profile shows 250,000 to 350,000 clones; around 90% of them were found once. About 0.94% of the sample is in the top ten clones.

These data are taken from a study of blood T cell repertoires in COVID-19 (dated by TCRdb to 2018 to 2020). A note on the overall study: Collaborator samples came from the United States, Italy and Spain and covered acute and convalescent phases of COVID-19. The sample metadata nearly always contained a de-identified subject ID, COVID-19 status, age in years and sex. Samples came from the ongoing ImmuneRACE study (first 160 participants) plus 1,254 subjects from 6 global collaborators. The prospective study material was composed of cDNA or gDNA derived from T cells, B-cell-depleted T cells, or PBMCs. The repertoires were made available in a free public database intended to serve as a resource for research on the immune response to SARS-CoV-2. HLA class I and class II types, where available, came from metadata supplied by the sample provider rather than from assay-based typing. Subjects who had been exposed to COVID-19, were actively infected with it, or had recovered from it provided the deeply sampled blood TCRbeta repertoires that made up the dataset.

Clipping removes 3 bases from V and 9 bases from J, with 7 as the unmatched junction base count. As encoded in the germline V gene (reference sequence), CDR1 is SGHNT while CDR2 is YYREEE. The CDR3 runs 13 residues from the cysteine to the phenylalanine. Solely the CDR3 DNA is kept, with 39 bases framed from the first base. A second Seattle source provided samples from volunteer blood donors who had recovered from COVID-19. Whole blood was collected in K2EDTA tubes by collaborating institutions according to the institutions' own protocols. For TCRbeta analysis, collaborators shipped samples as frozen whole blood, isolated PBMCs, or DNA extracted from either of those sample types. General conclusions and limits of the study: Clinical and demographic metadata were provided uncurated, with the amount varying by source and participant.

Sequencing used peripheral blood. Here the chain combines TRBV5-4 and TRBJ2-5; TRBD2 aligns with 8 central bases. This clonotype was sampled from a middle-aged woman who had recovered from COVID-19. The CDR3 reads CASSWTSSGAQYF. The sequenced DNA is TGTGCCAGCAGCTGGACTAGCTCGGGGGCCCAGTACTTC.